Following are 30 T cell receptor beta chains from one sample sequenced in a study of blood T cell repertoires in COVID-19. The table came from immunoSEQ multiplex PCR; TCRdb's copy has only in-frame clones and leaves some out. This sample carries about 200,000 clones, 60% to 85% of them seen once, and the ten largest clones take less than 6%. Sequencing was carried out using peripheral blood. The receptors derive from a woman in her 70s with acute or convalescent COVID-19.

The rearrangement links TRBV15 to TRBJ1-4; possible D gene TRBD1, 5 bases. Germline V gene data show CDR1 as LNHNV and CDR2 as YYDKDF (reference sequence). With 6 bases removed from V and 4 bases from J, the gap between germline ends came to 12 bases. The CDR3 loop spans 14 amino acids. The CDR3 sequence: CATRSGGGNEKLFF. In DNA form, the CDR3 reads TGTGCCACCAGATCCGGGGGAGGTAATGAAAAACTGTTTTTT.

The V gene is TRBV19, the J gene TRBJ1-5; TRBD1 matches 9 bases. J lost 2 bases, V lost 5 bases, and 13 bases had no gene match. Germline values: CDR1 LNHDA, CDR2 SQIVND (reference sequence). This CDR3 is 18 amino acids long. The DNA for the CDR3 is TGTGCCAGTAGTGTCACCGGGACAGGGTATCGAGGCAATCAGCCCCAGCATTTT. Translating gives CASSVTGTGYRGNQPQHF.

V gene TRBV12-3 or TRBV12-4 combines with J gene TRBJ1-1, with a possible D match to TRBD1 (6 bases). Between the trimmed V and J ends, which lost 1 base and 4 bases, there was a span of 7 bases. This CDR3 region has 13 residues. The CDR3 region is CASSLGGPTEAFF. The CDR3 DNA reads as TGTGCCAGCAGTTTAGGGGGGCCCACTGAAGCTTTCTTT.

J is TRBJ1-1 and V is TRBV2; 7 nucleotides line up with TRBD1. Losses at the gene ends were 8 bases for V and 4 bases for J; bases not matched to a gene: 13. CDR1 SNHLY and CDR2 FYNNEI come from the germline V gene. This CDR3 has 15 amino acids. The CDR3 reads CASGLSNRGITEAFF. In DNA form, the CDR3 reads TGTGCCAGCGGCTTATCTAACAGGGGCATCACTGAAGCTTTCTTT.

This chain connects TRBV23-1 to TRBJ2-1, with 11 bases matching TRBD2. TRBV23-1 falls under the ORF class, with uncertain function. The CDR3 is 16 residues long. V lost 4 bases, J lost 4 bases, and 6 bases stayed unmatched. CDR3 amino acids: CASSRLLAGEYNEQFF. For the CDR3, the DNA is TGCGCCAGCAGTCGATTACTAGCGGGAGAGTACAATGAGCAGTTCTTC.

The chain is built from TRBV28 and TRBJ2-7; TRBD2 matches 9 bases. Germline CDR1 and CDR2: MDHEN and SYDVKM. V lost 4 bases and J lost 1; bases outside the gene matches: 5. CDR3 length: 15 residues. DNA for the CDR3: TGTGCCAGCAGTTCCCCTAGCGGGACTTCCTACGAGCAGTACTTC. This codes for CASSSPSGTSYEQYF.

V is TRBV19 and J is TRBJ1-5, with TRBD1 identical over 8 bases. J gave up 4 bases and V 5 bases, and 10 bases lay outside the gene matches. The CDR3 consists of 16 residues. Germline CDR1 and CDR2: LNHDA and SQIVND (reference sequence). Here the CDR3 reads CASSRGRTGLNQPQHF. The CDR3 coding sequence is TGTGCCAGTAGTCGAGGACGGACAGGGTTAAATCAGCCCCAGCATTTT.

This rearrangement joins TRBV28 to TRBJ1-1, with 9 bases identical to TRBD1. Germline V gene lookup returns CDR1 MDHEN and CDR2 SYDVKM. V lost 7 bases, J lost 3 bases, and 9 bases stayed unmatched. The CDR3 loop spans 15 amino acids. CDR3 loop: CASNPGTGFDTEAFF. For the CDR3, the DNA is TGTGCCAGCAATCCCGGGACAGGGTTTGACACTGAAGCTTTCTTT. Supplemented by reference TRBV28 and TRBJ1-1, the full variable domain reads DVKVTQSSRYLVKRTGEKVFLECVQDMDHENMFWYRQDPGLGLRLIYFSYDVKMKEKGDIPEGYSVSREKKERFSLILESASTNQTSMYLCASNPGTGFDTEAFFGQGTRLTVV.

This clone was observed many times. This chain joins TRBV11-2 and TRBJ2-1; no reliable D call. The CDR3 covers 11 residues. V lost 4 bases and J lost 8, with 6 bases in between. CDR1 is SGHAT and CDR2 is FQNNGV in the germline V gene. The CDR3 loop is CASSSGYEQFF. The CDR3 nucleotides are TGTGCCAGCAGCTCAGGCTATGAGCAGTTCTTC.

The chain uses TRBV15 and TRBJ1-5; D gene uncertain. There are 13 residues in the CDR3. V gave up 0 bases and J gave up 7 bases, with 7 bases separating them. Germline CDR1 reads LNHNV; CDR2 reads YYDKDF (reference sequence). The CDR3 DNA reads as TGTGCCACCAGCAGAGACCGAGTCCAGCCCCAGCATTTT. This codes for CATSRDRVQPQHF.

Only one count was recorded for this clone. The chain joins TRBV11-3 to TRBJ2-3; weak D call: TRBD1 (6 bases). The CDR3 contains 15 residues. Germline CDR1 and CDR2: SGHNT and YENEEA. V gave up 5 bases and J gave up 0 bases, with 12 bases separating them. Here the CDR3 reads CASSQQGPSTDTQYF. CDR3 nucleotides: TGTGCCAGCAGCCAACAGGGCCCCAGCACAGATACGCAGTATTTT.

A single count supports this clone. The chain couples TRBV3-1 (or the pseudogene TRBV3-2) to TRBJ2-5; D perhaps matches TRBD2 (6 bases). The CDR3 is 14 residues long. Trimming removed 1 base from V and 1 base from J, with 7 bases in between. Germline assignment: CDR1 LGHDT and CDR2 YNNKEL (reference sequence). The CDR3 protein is CASSQVEGQETQYF. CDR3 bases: TGTGCCAGCAGCCAAGTGGAGGGCCAAGAGACCCAGTACTTC.

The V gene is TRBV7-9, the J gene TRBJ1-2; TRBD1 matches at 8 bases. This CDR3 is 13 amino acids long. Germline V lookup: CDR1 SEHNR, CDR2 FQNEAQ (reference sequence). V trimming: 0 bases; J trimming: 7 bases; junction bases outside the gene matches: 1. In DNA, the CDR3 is TGTGCCAGCAGCTTAGCGACAGGGGTTGGCTACACCTTC. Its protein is CASSLATGVGYTF.

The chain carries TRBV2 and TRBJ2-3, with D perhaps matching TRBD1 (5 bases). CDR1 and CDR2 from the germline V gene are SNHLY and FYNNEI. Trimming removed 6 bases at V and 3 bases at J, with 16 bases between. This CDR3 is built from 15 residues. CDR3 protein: CASRADTPRTDTQYF. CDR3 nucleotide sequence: TGTGCCAGCAGGGCGGACACCCCTAGGACAGATACGCAGTATTTT.

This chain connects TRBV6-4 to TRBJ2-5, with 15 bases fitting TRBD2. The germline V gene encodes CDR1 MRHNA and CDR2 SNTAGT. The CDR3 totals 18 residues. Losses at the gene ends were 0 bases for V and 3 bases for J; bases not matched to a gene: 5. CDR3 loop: CASSDSWTSGRVEETQYF. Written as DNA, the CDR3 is TGTGCCAGCAGTGACTCTTGGACTAGCGGGAGGGTGGAAGAGACCCAGTACTTC.

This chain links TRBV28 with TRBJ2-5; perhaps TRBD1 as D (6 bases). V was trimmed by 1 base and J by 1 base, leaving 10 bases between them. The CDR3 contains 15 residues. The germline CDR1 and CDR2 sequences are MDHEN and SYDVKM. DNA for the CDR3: TGTGCCAGCAGTTTATCCCAGGGGACCCAAGAGACCCAGTACTTC. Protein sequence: CASSLSQGTQETQYF.

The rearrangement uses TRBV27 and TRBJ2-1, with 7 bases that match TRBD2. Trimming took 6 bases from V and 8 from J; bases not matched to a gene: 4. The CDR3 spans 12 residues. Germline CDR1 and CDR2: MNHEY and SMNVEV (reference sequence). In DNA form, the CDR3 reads TGTGCCAGCAGCGCCAGCGGGGATGAGCAGTTCTTC. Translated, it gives CASSASGDEQFF.

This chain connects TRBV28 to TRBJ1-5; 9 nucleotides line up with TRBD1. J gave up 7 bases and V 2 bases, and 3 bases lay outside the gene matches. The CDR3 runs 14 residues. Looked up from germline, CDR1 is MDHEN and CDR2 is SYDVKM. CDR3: CASSLGTGYQPQHF. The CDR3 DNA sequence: TGTGCCAGCAGTTTAGGGACAGGGTACCAGCCCCAGCATTTT. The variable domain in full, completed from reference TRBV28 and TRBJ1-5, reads DVKVTQSSRYLVKRTGEKVFLECVQDMDHENMFWYRQDPGLGLRLIYFSYDVKMKEKGDIPEGYSVSREKKERFSLILESASTNQTSMYLCASSLGTGYQPQHFGDGTRLSIL.

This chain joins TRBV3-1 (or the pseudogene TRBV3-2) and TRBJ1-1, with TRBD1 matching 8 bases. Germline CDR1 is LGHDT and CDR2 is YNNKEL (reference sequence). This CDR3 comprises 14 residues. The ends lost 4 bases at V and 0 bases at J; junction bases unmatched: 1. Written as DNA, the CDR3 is TGTGCCAGCAGCCGACAGGGGCTGAACACTGAAGCTTTCTTT. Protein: CASSRQGLNTEAFF.

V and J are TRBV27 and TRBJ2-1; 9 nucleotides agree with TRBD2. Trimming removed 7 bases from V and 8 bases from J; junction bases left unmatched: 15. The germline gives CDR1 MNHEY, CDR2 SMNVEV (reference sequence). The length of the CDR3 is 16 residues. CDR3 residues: CASTLSGRPFGDEQFF. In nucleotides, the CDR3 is TGTGCCAGCACCCTAAGCGGGAGGCCCTTCGGTGATGAGCAGTTCTTC.

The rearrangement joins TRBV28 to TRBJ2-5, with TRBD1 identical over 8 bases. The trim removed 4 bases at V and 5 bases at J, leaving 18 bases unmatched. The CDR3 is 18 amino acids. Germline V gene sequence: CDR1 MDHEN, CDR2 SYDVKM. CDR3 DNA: TGTGCCAGCAGTTCAGGGGGCTCCGGGACTCCCACTCGGGAGACCCAGTACTTC. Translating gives CASSSGGSGTPTRETQYF. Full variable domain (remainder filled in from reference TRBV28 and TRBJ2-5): DVKVTQSSRYLVKRTGEKVFLECVQDMDHENMFWYRQDPGLGLRLIYFSYDVKMKEKGDIPEGYSVSREKKERFSLILESASTNQTSMYLCASSSGGSGTPTRETQYFGPGTRLLVL.

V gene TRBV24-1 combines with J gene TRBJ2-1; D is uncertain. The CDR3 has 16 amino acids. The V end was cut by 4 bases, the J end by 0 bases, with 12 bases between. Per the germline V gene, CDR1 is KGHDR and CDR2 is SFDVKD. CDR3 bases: TGTGCCACCAGTGACAGACTTAGTAACTCCTACAATGAGCAGTTCTTC. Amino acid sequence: CATSDRLSNSYNEQFF.

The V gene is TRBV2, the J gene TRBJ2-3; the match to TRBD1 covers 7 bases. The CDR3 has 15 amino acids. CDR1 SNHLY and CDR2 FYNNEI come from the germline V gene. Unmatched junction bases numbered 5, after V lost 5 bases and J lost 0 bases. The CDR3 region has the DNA TGTGCCAGCAGTACCGACAGGGCGAGCACAGATACGCAGTATTTT. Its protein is CASSTDRASTDTQYF. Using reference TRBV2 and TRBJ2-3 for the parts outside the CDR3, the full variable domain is EPEVTQTPSHQVTQMGQEVILRCVPISNHLYFYWYRQILGQKVEFLVSFYNNEISEKSEIFDDQFSVERPDGSNFTLKIRSTKLEDSAMYFCASSTDRASTDTQYFGPGTRLTVL.

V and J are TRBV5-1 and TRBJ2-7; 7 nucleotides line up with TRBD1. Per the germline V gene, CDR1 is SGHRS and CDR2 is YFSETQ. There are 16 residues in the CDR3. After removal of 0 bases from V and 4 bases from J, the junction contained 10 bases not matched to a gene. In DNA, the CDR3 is TGCGCCAGCAGCTTGGGATCGACAGGGAAGATATACGAGCAGTACTTC. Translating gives CASSLGSTGKIYEQYF. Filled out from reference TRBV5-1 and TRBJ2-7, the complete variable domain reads KAGVTQTPRYLIKTRGQQVTLSCSPISGHRSVSWYQQTPGQGLQFLFEYFSETQRNKGNFPGRFSGRQFSNSRSEMNVSTLELGDSALYLCASSLGSTGKIYEQYFGPGTRLTVT.

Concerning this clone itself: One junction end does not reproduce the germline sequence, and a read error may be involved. CDR3 bases: TGTGCCACCAGCAGAGATCTTGGTAGCTCCAACAATGAGCAGTTCTTC. This gives the protein CATSRDLGSSNNEQFF. V usage is TRBV15 and J usage is TRBJ2-1; D is undetermined. CDR1 LNHNV and CDR2 YYDKDF come from the germline V gene (reference sequence). The CDR3 is 16 residues long.

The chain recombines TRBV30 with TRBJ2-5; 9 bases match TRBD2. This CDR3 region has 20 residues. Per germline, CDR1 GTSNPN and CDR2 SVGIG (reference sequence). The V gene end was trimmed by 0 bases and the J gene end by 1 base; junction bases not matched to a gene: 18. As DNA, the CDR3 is TGTGCCTGGAGTGTAGAGCAGGGTAGCGGGAGTTGGCCCCGCCAAGAGACCCAGTACTTC. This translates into CAWSVEQGSGSWPRQETQYF. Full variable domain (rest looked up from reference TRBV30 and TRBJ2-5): SQTIHQWPATLVQPVGSPLSLECTVEGTSNPNLYWYRQAAGRGLQLLFYSVGIGQISSEVPQNLSASRPQDRQFILSSKKLLLSDSGFYLCAWSVEQGSGSWPRQETQYFGPGTRLLVL.

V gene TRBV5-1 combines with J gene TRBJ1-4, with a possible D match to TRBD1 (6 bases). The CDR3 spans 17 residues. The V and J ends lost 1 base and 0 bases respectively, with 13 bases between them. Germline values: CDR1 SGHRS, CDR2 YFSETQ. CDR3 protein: CASSLMSGDTTNEKLFF. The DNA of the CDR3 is TGCGCCAGCAGCTTGATGTCAGGGGATACAACTAATGAAAAACTGTTTTTT.

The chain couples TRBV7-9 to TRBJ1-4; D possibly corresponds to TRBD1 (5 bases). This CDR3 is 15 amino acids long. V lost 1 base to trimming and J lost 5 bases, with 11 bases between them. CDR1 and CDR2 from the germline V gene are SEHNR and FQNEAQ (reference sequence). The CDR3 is CASSLGVTENEKLFF. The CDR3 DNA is TGTGCCAGCAGCTTAGGGGTGACAGAAAATGAAAAACTGTTTTTT.

This chain's CDR3 is CASRLESDRTNSGNTIYF. As DNA, the CDR3 is TGTGCAAGTCGCTTAGAAAGTGACAGGACCAACTCTGGAAACACCATATATTTT. This chain joins TRBV12-2 and TRBJ1-3; TRBD1 is the table's D call, not checked against the DNA. TRBV12-2 is a pseudogene locus. The CDR3 has 18 amino acids.

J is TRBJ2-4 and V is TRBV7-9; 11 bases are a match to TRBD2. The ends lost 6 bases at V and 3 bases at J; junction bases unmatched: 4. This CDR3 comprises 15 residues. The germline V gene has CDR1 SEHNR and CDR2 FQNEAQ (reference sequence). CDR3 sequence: CASSTLAGGKNIQYF. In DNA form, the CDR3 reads TGTGCCAGCAGTACGCTAGCGGGAGGCAAAAACATTCAGTACTTC.